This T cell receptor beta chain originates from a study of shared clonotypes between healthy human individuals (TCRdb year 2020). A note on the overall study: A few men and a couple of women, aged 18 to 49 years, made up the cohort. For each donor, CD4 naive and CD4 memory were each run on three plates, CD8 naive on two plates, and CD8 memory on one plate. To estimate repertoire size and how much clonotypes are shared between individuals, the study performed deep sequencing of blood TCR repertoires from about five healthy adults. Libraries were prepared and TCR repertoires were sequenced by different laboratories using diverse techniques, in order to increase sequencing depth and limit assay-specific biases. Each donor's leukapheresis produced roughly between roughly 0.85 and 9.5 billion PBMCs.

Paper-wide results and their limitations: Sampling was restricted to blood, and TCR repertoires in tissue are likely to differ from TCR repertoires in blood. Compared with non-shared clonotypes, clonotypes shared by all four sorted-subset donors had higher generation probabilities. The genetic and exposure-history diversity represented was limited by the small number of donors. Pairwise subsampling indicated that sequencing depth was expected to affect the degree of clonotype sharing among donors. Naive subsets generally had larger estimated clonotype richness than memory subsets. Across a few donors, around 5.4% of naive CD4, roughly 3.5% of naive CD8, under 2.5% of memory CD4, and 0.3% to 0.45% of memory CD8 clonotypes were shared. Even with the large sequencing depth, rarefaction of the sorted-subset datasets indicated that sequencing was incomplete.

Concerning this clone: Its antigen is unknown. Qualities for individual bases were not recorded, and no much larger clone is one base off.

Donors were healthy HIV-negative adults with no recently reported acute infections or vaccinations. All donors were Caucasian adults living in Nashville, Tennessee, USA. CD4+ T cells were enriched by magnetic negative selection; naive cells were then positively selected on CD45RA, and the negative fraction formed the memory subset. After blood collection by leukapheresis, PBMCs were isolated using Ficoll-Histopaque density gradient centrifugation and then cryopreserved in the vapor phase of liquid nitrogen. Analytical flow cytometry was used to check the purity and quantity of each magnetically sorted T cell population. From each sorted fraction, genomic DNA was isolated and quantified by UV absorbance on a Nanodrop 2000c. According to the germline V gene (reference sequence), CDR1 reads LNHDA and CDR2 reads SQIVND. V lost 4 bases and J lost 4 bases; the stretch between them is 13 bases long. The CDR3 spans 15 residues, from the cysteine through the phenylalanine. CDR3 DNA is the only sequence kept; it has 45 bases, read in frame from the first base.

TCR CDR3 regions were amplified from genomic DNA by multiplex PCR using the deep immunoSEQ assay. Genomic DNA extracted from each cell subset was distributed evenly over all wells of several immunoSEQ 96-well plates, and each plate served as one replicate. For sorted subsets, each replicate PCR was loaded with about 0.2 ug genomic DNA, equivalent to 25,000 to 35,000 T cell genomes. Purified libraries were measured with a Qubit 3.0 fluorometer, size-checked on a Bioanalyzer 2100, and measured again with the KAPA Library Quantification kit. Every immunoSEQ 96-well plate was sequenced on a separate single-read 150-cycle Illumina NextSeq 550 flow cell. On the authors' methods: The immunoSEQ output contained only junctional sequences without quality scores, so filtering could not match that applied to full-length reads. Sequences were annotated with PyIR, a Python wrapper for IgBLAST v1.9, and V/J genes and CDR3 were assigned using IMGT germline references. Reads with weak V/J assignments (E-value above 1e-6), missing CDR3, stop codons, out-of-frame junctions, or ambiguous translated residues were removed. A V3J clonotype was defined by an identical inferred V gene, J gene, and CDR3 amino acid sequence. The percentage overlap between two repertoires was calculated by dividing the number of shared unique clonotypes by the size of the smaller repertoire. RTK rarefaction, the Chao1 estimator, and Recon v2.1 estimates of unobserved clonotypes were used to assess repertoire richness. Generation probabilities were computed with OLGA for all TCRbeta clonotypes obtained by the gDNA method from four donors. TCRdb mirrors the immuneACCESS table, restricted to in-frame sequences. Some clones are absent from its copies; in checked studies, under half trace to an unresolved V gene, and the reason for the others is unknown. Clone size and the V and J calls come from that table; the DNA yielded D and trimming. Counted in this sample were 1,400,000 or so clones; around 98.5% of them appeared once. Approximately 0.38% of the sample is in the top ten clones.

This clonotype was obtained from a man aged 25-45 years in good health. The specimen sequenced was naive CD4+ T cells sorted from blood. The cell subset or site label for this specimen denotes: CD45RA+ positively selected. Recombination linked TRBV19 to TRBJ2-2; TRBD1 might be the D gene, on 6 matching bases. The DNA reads TGTGCCAGTAGTACGCCGGGACACGGCACCGGGGAGCTGTTTTTT. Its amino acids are CASSTPGHGTGELFF. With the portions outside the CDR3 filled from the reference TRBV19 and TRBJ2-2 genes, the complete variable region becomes DGGITQSPKYLFRKEGQNVTLSCEQNLNHDAMYWYRQDPGQGLRLIYYSQIVNDFQKGDIAEGYSVSREKKESFPLTVTSAQKNPTAFYLCASSTPGHGTGELFFGEGSRLTVL.